The clone carrying this T cell receptor beta chain was found many times. What it binds is unknown. The germline V and J ends were trimmed by 5 bases and 0 bases, with 17 bases remaining between them. Germline CDR1 SNHLY, CDR2 FYNNEI. The CDR3 is made up of 16 amino acids. Construction of TCR beta libraries relied on iRepertoire HTBI primers and on Arm-PCR targeting CDR3 regions. As processed by the authors: The identification of 55 to 70 TRBV and 14 TRBJ segments was made across samples. TCRdb processed the multiplex PCR reads anew with MiXCR; each CDR3 protein has one entry. The V and J calls and clone size come from TCRdb's table, not from the authors' own analysis. The repertoire consists of roughly 400,000 distinct CDR3 sequences, with less than 25% occurring once and the leading ten covering 20% to 25%. Time point meaning: persistent/refractory GD, antithyroid drugs over 5 years with positive TRAb. PBMCs provided the RNA from which the TCR library was made.

The data were obtained in a study of regulatory T cells in long-lasting Graves disease. Study-level results: Repertoires from persistent disease leaned toward TRBV28, TRBJ1-2 and TRBJ2-5.

The genes are TRBV2 and TRBJ2-7, with D perhaps assigned TRBD1 or TRBD2 (5 bases each). The receptor was derived from a female donor with Graves disease. This specimen consisted of peripheral blood mononuclear cells (PBMCs), obtained when the disease was refractory, from a patient treated with antithyroid drugs. CDR3 in amino acids: CASSIPMGVYSYEQYF. The CDR3 DNA reads as TGTGCCAGCAGTATTCCGATGGGGGTGTACTCCTACGAGCAGTACTTC. The full variable domain, its missing parts supplied by reference TRBV2 and TRBJ2-7, is EPEVTQTPSHQVTQMGQEVILRCVPISNHLYFYWYRQILGQKVEFLVSFYNNEISEKSEIFDDQFSVERPDGSNFTLKIRSTKLEDSAMYFCASSIPMGVYSYEQYFGPGTRLTVT.